The rows below give T cell receptor beta chains drawn from one sample of a study of T cell changes during pregnancy in multiple sclerosis. Sequencing used immunoSEQ multiplex PCR; TCRdb keeps in-frame clones, though not all of them. This table holds about 49,000 clones, 90% to 95% found once. The sample was CD8+ T cells from peripheral blood mononuclear cells, taken before pregnancy. The receptor set was obtained from a female donor with multiple sclerosis, enrolled in a pregnancy study. Both conserved end residues are part of each CDR3. The order of the fields is J gene, V gene, D gene, CDR3 DNA, CDR3 protein. D genes are given only for firm matches.

j_call: TRBJ2-3
v_call: TRBV4-1
d_call: TRBD1
cdr3_nt: TGCGCCAGCAGCCAGGGGCCGGGACAGGGAATGAATACGCAGTATTTT
cdr3_aa: CASSQGPGQGMNTQYF

j_call: TRBJ1-1
v_call: TRBV19
d_call: TRBD1
cdr3_nt: TGTGCCACCGGGACAGCGAACACTGAAGCTTTCTTT
cdr3_aa: CATGTANTEAFF

j_call: TRBJ2-7
v_call: TRBV7-9
d_call: TRBD2
cdr3_nt: TGTGCCAGCAACGGGGGGGACTACGAGCAGTACTTC
cdr3_aa: CASNGGDYEQYF

j_call: TRBJ2-1
v_call: TRBV29-1
d_call: NA
cdr3_nt: TGCAGCGTCCCTTCAGGGGCAGGGCAGGGGTTCTTC
cdr3_aa: CSVPSGAGQGFF

j_call: TRBJ2-3
v_call: TRBV9
d_call: TRBD2
cdr3_nt: TGTGCCAGCAGCGTAAATGGGAGGGCCACAGATACGCAGTATTTT
cdr3_aa: CASSVNGRATDTQYF

j_call: TRBJ1-1
v_call: TRBV6-5
d_call: NA
cdr3_nt: TGTGCCAGCCTCAGCGGATGGGAAGCTTTCTTT
cdr3_aa: CASLSGWEAFF

j_call: TRBJ2-2
v_call: TRBV7-9
d_call: TRBD2
cdr3_nt: TGTGCCAGCAGCTCCGGACTAGCGGGAGGGTCAGGGGAGCTGTTTTTT
cdr3_aa: CASSSGLAGGSGELFF

j_call: TRBJ2-1
v_call: TRBV13
d_call: TRBD2
cdr3_nt: TGTGCCAGCAGCCCCCCCGGGTGGCGGGAGAGGGCCTACAATGAGCAGTTCTTC
cdr3_aa: CASSPPGWRERAYNEQFF

j_call: TRBJ2-1
v_call: TRBV13
d_call: TRBD2
cdr3_nt: TGTGCCAGCAGCTTAAGCGGGAGGGGGATTTACAATGAGCAGTTCTTC
cdr3_aa: CASSLSGRGIYNEQFF

j_call: TRBJ2-7
v_call: TRBV7-2
d_call: TRBD2
cdr3_nt: TGTGCCAGCAGCGGGGGACTAGAGACGTACTTC
cdr3_aa: CASSGGLETYF